The next 18 T cell receptor beta chains were all read from a single sample in a study of identical twins. TCRdb re-called the 5' RACE reads with MiXCR, one entry per CDR3 protein. The sample has some 790,000 distinct CDR3 sequences; over 15% are singletons. These sequences were also reported in another study, on T cells expressing NK-cell markers.

Sequencing used PBMCs. Every receptor here comes from a woman between 18 and 29 years old in good health.

The J gene is TRBJ2-5, the V gene TRBV12-3 or TRBV12-4; tentatively, D is TRBD2 (6 bases). The germline V and J ends were trimmed by 6 bases and 4 bases, with 18 bases remaining between them. The CDR3 contains 15 residues. The CDR3 nucleotides are TGTGCCAGCAGGGCTGGCGGGGTGTCCCGAGAGACCCAGTACTTC. Its protein product is CASRAGGVSRETQYF.

This clonotype has more than one count but fewer than ten. This rearrangement joins TRBV15 to TRBJ2-5; possibly TRBD1 or TRBD2 for D (5 bases each). CDR1 is LNHNV and CDR2 is YYDKDF in the germline V gene (reference sequence). The CDR3 covers 17 residues. Trimming removed 4 bases at V and 7 bases at J, with 25 bases between. The DNA of the CDR3 is TGTGCCACCAGCACGTCCCTTTCCCGGGACGGGGTATCGACCCAGTACTTC. Translating it yields CATSTSLSRDGVSTQYF.

This rearrangement joins TRBV10-3 to TRBJ2-1; the match to TRBD2 covers 11 bases. The ends lost 6 bases at V and 4 bases at J; junction bases unmatched: 5. This CDR3 spans 15 amino acids. CDR1 is ENHRY and CDR2 is SYGVKD in the germline V gene. CDR3 sequence reads: CAISALAGGYNEQFF. The CDR3 DNA is TGTGCCATCAGCGCGCTAGCGGGAGGTTACAATGAGCAGTTCTTC.

This clonotype was picked up a small number of times. The chain is built from TRBV20-1 and TRBJ2-7, with D possibly being TRBD2 (5 bases). The germline CDR1 and CDR2 sequences are DFQATT and SNEGSKA (reference sequence). Trimming shortened V by 0 bases and J by 0 bases, and 9 bases separated the two germline ends. The CDR3 has 14 residues. The CDR3 here is CSARDQDFSYEQYF. The CDR3 DNA reads as TGCAGTGCTAGAGATCAGGACTTCTCCTACGAGCAGTACTTC.

As regards this clonotype: This may come from a read error, since a much larger clone is one base off. CDR3 bases: TGTGCCAGCAGGCTCCGGGACAGGGATACAGATACGCAGTATTTT. Residues: CASRLRDRDTDTQYF. The gene calls are TRBV12-3 or TRBV12-4 and TRBJ2-3; 9 nucleotides align to TRBD1. With 6 bases clipped from V and 3 bases from J, the junction kept 7 bases outside the gene matches. The CDR3 is 15 amino acids.

This clonotype showed up just a few times. The CDR3: CASSETSAGRNEQFF. For the CDR3, the DNA is TGTGCCAGCAGCGAGACTAGCGCGGGAAGGAATGAGCAGTTCTTC. This chain uses TRBV9 with TRBJ2-1, with TRBD2 identical over 8 bases. Per the germline V gene, CDR1 is SGDLS and CDR2 is YYNGEE. The CDR3 loop spans 15 amino acids. With 3 bases clipped from V and 7 bases from J, the junction kept 9 bases outside the gene matches.

The chain uses TRBV12-3 or TRBV12-4 and TRBJ2-1, with D tentatively TRBD2 (6 bases). Trimming pared 6 bases from V and 0 bases from J, leaving 15 bases between. This CDR3 region has 16 residues. The CDR3 DNA reads as TGTGCCAGCAGATCTCCTTCCGGGAGCTCCTACAATGAGCAGTTCTTC. Its protein is CASRSPSGSSYNEQFF.

This chain uses TRBV10-2 with TRBJ2-1, with 9 bases that match TRBD2. Germline V CDR1 and CDR2: WSHSY, SAAADI. V lost 8 bases and J lost 5; bases outside the gene matches: 10. The CDR3 has 15 residues. The CDR3 DNA reads as TGCGCCAGCCATGAGGTCCTAGCGGGACACAATGAGCAGTTCTTC. Protein: CASHEVLAGHNEQFF.

This clonotype showed up just once. The chain links TRBV10-3 to TRBJ2-2; TRBD2 matches at 10 bases. Looked up from germline, CDR1 is ENHRY and CDR2 is SYGVKD. The CDR3 extends over 17 amino acids. Losses at the gene ends were 6 bases for V and 2 bases for J; bases not matched to a gene: 9. The chain's CDR3 is CAIRETSGGANTGELFF. The CDR3 DNA follows: TGTGCCATCAGAGAGACCAGCGGGGGGGCCAACACCGGGGAGCTGTTTTTT.

In its sample, this clonotype was seen a few times. The rearrangement links TRBV10-3 to TRBJ2-5; weak D call: TRBD2 (5 bases). CDR1 and CDR2 from the germline V gene are ENHRY and SYGVKD. The CDR3 totals 15 residues. V gave up 2 bases and J gave up 5 bases, with 15 bases separating them. The CDR3 loop is CAISEQVGSLETQYF. The DNA for the CDR3 is TGTGCCATCAGTGAGCAAGTAGGGAGCCTCGAGACCCAGTACTTC.

The sample holds a few counts of this clonotype. The gene calls are TRBV12-3 or TRBV12-4 and TRBJ2-3; D not certain. The CDR3 sequence is 11 residues long. V was clipped by 5 bases and J by 6 bases, with 6 bases between them. The CDR3 region is CASSRYDTQYF. CDR3 bases: TGTGCCAGCAGTCGATACGATACGCAGTATTTT.

The chain employs TRBV10-1 and TRBJ2-2; D not resolved. V gave up 2 bases and J gave up 2 bases, with 6 bases separating them. CDR3 length equals 14 residues. Germline V gene lookup returns CDR1 WNHNN and CDR2 SYGVQD (reference sequence). In nucleotides, the CDR3 is TGCGCCAGCAGTGAGAACCTCAACACCGGGGAGCTGTTTTTT. It translates to CASSENLNTGELFF.

This clonotype was observed at least ten times. The chain has TRBV24-1 and TRBJ1-5, with no clear D. Germline CDR1 reads KGHDR; CDR2 reads SFDVKD. This CDR3 is built from 12 residues. With 8 bases removed from V and 6 bases from J, the gap between germline ends came to 10 bases. Here the CDR3 reads CATTGGSQPQHF. The CDR3 DNA reads as TGTGCCACCACTGGAGGGAGTCAGCCCCAGCATTTT.

V usage is TRBV11-2 and J usage is TRBJ2-1, with D possibly called TRBD1 or TRBD2 (5 bases each). Trimming removed 5 bases at V and 4 bases at J, with 6 bases between. The germline V gene encodes CDR1 SGHAT and CDR2 FQNNGV. This CDR3 region has 12 residues. The CDR3 sequence: CASSEGYNEQFF. CDR3 coding DNA: TGTGCCAGCAGCGAGGGGTACAATGAGCAGTTCTTC.

The V gene is TRBV5-1, the J gene TRBJ1-1, with 7 bases aligning to TRBD1. In germline, CDR1 is SGHRS, CDR2 YFSETQ. The V and J ends lost 5 bases and 6 bases, in that order; junction bases with no gene match: 16. This CDR3 is 16 amino acids long. The CDR3 sequence is CASSRNLRQGGAEAFF. CDR3 DNA sequence: TGCGCCAGCAGTCGGAATCTTCGACAGGGCGGGGCTGAAGCTTTCTTT.

The rearrangement links TRBV5-1 to TRBJ2-3, with TRBD1 matching over 8 bases. Germline V gene data show CDR1 as SGHRS and CDR2 as YFSETQ. With 0 bases clipped from V and 2 bases from J, the junction kept 11 bases outside the gene matches. The CDR3 spans 18 residues. The CDR3 DNA sequence: TGCGCCAGCAGCTTGGCCAATTCAGGGACAGGTTACACAGATACGCAGTATTTT. Translated: CASSLANSGTGYTDTQYF. The whole variable domain, filled in from reference TRBV5-1 and TRBJ2-3, reads KAGVTQTPRYLIKTRGQQVTLSCSPISGHRSVSWYQQTPGQGLQFLFEYFSETQRNKGNFPGRFSGRQFSNSRSEMNVSTLELGDSALYLCASSLANSGTGYTDTQYFGPGTRLTVL.

Points on this clonotype: Lacking the conserved final phenylalanine or tryptophan, this CDR3 likely reflects a read error. The V and J genes are TRBV4-3 and TRBJ2-7; D unclear. This CDR3 region has 13 residues. Germline CDR1 reads LGHNA; CDR2 reads YSLEER. The ends were cut back, 0 bases at V and 3 bases at J, with 6 bases in the middle. The CDR3 protein is CASSQDRFYEQYY. CDR3 sequence (DNA): TGCGCCAGCAGCCAAGATAGATTCTACGAGCAGTACTAC.

The rearrangement links TRBV4-3 to TRBJ2-1, with 8 bases aligning to TRBD2. Trimming took 0 bases from V and 6 from J; bases not matched to a gene: 13. The CDR3 extends over 18 amino acids. Germline values: CDR1 LGHNA, CDR2 YSLEER. The CDR3, as DNA: TGCGCCAGCAGCCAAGAAGGAATAGCGGGACCAAAGGGCAATGAGCAGTTCTTC. Translated: CASSQEGIAGPKGNEQFF.